This entry describes one TCR beta chain. This sequence may be a read error, since a much larger clone differs from it by one base. The data originate from a study of glioma-infiltrating T cells. Trimming cost V 1 base and J 4 bases; bases outside gene matches: 9. Germline-derived CDR1 and CDR2 are DFQATT and SNEGSKA (reference sequence). This CDR3 comprises 16 residues. The iRepertoire nested amplicon-rescue multiplex PCR amplified TCR alpha and beta CDR3s from RNA. Tissue mRNA or PBMC total RNA, roughly 95-400 ng, went into one-step reverse transcription and amplification. TCRdb recomputed calls from the multiplex PCR reads with MiXCR, one row per CDR3 protein. The table has 95,000 to 110,000 distinct CDR3 sequences, about 30% seen once.

The receptor was isolated from a human donor with low-grade glioma or glioblastoma, undergoing nonglioma brain surgery, or in good health (not recorded which). Material for sequencing was glioma tissue, nonneoplastic brain tissue, or PBMCs (not recorded which). This chain joins TRBV20-1 and TRBJ1-5; 8 bases line up with TRBD1. CDR3 residues: CSARVGQGAANQPQHF. The CDR3 region has the DNA TGCAGTGCTAGAGTTGGGCAGGGGGCAGCAAATCAGCCCCAGCATTTT.